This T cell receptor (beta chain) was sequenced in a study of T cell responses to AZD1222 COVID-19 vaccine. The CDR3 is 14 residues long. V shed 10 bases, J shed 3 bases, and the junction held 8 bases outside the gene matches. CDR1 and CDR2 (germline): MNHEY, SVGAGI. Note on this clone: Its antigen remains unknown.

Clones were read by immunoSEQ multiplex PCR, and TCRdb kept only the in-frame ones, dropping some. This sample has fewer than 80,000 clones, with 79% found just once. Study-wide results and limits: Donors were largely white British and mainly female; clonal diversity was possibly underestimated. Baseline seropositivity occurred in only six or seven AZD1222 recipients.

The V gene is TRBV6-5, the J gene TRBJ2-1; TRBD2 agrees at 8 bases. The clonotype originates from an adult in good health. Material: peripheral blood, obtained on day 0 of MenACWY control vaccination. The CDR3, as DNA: TGTGCCACCCGGAGCGGGAGAGTCTACAATGAGCAGTTCTTC. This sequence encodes CATRSGRVYNEQFF.